This is a list of T cell receptor beta chains from one sample in a study of CD8 T cells in Susac syndrome. TCRdb reanalysed the immunoSEQ multiplex PCR reads using MiXCR and keeps one entry per CDR3 protein. The sample lists some 170,000 distinct CDR3 sequences, roughly 94% occurring once. Sample: CD4+ T cells from PBMCs. The receptor source for this set is a human donor with multiple sclerosis. Each CDR3 is given without its conserved first and last residue.

v_call | cdr3_aa
TRBV2 | ASPELAIRDTQY
TRBV19 | ASSARGDEQF
TRBV12-3/TRBV12-4 | ASSLSYRGPFSDEKLF
TRBV29-1 | SVVQDRGGYIQY
TRBV15 | ATSREGGEQY
TRBV30 | AWNRAIQEAF
TRBV4-3 | ASSQVPDRNTGELF
TRBV27 | ASSLSPGETQY
TRBV5-1 | ASSVYRATEAF
TRBV30 | AWSVQQGGF
TRBV30 | AWNSGSSSGNTIY
TRBV2 | ASSDGQGYQETQY
TRBV5-4 | ASSGPGGVYEQY
TRBV7-6 | ASSSYSGRGYEQY
TRBV29-1 | SVRSAGNTIY
TRBV5-4 | ASSLRVGQGFYEQY
TRBV7-9 | ASSAWGRDEQY
TRBV9 | ASSDGPQDEKLF
TRBV29-1 | SVEGLAGGPYNEQF
TRBV27 | ASSLWGSNEKLF
TRBV28 | ASSAQGGALF
TRBV4-1 | ASSQEWARETQY
TRBV20-1 | SARGGNTIY
TRBV14 | ASSQDAYSRKGLGANVLT
TRBV4-3 | ASSLVGGFYNEQF
TRBV9 | ASSVVEAPSYEQY
TRBV30 | AWSGYSNQPQH
TRBV7-2 | ASSSGGPNRPQH
TRBV7-9 | ASRQLAGETQY
TRBV3-1 | ASSPTWNTEAF
TRBV14 | ASSRTGLREQY
TRBV7-9 | ASSFMNTGELF
TRBV6-5 | ASSYSAGPNTGELF
TRBV29-1 | SVEPGGVGTRQY
TRBV5-1 | ASKRLAERTDTQY
TRBV20-1 | SARATSGNNEQF
TRBV29-1 | SVVFADTYNEQF
TRBV24-1 | ATSDPGQGNQPQH
TRBV12-3/TRBV12-4 | ASSLGTENTEAF
TRBV24-1 | ATGDDLAGGTYNEQF
TRBV29-1 | SVVVGGRNEQF
TRBV19 | ASSAGSWKTQY
TRBV30 | AWSQDYNEKLF
TRBV7-9 | ASSLDGGSGNTIY
TRBV6-2/TRBV6-3 | ASSFMKPETQY
TRBV7-6 | ASSFRRAGVSGANVLT
TRBV29-1 | SVEIRRNQPQH
TRBV7-3 | ASSHGQGEFSEQY
TRBV7-2 | ASRSIPVLTDTQY
TRBV28 | ACSPLGEGLSGANVLT
TRBV6-5 | ASSYSFGGQPQH
TRBV5-1 | ASSLAVPTDTQY
TRBV7-2 | ASSLGPWSYNEQF
TRBV2 | ASSGRTGDWNTQY
TRBV20-1 | SASRTSTDTQY